This entry describes one T cell receptor beta chain. Its antigen is not identified. The source of the sample is a study of T cell responses to AZD1222 COVID-19 vaccine. Study-wide results and caveats: Distributed over spike, vaccine-associated CD4 TCRs predominated at 160-218 and 743-854. When two AZD1222 doses had been given, Spike-specific TCR breadth and depth rose.

Only in-frame clones appear in the TCRdb table, and some are missing; sequencing was by immunoSEQ multiplex PCR. The table records fewer than 120,000 clones, around 89% of them present only once. The germline CDR1 and CDR2 sequences are SEHNR and FQNEAQ (reference sequence). The CDR3 spans 14 residues. V lost 2 bases to trimming and J lost 3 bases, with 10 bases between them. The chain combines TRBV7-9 with TRBJ2-5, with no clear D. The TCR originated in an adult in good health. Sequences were derived from peripheral blood, sampled on day 0 of AZD1222 vaccination. This chain's CDR3 is CASSLTLPKETQYF. CDR3 DNA: TGTGCCAGCAGCTTAACTCTGCCCAAAGAGACCCAGTACTTC.